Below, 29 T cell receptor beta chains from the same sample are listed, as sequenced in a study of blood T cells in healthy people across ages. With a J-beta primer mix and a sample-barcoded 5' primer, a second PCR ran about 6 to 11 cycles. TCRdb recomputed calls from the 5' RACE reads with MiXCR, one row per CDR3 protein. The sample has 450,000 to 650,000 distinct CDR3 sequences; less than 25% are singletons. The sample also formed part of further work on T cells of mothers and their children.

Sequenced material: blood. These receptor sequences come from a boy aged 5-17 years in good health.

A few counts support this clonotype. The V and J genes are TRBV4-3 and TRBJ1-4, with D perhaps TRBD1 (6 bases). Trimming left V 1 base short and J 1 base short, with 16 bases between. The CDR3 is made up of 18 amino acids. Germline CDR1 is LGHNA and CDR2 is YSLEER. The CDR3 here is CASSQVATGSVTNEKLFF. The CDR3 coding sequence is TGCGCCAGCAGCCAAGTCGCTACAGGGTCGGTAACTAATGAAAAACTGTTTTTT.

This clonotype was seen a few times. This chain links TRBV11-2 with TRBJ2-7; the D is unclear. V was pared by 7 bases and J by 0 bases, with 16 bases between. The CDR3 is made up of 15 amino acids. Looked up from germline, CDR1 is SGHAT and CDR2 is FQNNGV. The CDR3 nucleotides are TGTGCCAGCACCAACCCCATCAGGAGCTCCTACGAGCAGTACTTC. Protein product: CASTNPIRSSYEQYF. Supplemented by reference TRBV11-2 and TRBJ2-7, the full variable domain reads EAGVAQSPRYKIIEKRQSVAFWCNPISGHATLYWYQQILGQGPKLLIQFQNNGVVDDSQLPKDRFSAERLKGVDSTLKIQPAKLEDSAVYLCASTNPIRSSYEQYFGPGTRLTVT.

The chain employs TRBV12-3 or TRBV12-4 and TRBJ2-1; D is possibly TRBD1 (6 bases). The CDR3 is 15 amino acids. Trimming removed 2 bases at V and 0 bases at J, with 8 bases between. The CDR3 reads CASSLTGISYNEQFF. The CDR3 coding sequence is TGTGCCAGCAGTTTAACAGGGATCTCCTACAATGAGCAGTTCTTC.

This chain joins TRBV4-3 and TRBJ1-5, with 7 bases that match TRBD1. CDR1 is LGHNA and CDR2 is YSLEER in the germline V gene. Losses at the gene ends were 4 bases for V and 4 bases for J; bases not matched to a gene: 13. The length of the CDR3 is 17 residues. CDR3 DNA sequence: TGCGCCAGCAGCCTGCAGAAGGTCCAGGGGGGGAATCAGCCCCAGCATTTT. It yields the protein CASSLQKVQGGNQPQHF.

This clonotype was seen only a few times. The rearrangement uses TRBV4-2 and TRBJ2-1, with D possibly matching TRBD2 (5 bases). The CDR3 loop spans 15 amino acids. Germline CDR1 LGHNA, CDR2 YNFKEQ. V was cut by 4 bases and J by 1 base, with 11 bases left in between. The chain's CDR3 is CASSRRTGSYNEQFF. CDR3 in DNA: TGTGCCAGCAGCCGTCGGACGGGGTCCTACAATGAGCAGTTCTTC.

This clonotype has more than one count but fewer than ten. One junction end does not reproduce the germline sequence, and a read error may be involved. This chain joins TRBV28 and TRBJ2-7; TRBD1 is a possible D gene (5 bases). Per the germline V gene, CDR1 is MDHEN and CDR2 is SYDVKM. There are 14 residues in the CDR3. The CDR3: CASSLLGASCEQYF. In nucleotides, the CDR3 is TGTGCCAGCAGTTTGTTAGGGGCCTCCTGCGAGCAGTACTTC.

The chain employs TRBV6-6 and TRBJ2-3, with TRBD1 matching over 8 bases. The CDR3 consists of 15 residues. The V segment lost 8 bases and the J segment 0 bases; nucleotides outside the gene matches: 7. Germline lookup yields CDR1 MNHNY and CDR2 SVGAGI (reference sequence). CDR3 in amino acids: CASGLDRGSTDTQYF. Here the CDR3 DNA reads TGTGCCAGCGGTCTTGACAGGGGAAGCACAGATACGCAGTATTTT.

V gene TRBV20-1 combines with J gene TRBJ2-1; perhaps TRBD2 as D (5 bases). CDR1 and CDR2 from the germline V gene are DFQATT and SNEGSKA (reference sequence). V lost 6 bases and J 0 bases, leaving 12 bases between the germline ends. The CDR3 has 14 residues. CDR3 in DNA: TGCAGTGCGCAGGAGGCGAGCTCCTACAATGAGCAGTTCTTC. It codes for CSAQEASSYNEQFF.

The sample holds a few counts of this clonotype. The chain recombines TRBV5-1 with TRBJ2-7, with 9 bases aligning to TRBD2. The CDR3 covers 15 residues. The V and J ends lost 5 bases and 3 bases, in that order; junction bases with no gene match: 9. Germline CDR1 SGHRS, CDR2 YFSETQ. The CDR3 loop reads CASRPLAGLGYEQYF. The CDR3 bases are TGCGCCAGCAGGCCGCTAGCGGGATTAGGCTACGAGCAGTACTTC.

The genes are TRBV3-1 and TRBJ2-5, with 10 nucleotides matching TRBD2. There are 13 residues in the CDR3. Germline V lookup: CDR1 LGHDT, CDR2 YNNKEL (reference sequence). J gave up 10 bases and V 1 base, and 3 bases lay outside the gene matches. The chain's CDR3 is CASSQASGRFQYF. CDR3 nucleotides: TGTGCCAGCAGCCAAGCTAGCGGGAGATTCCAGTACTTC.

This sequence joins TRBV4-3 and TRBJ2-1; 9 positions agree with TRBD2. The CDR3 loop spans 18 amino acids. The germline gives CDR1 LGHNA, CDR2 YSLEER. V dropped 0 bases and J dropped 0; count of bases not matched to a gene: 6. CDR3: CASSQDGLAGTSYNEQFF. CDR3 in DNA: TGCGCCAGCAGCCAAGATGGCCTAGCGGGAACCTCCTACAATGAGCAGTTCTTC.

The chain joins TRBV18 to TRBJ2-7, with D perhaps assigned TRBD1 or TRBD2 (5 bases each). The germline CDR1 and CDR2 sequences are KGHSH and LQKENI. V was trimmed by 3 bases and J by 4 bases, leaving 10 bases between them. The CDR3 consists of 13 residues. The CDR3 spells CASSPGPQYEQYF. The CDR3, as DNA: TGTGCCAGCTCACCGGGACCACAATACGAGCAGTACTTC. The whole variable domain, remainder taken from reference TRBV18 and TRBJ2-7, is NAGVMQNPRHLVRRRGQEARLRCSPMKGHSHVYWYRQLPEEGLKFMVYLQKENIIDESGMPKERFSAEFPKEGPSILRIQQVVRGDSAAYFCASSPGPQYEQYFGPGTRLTVT.

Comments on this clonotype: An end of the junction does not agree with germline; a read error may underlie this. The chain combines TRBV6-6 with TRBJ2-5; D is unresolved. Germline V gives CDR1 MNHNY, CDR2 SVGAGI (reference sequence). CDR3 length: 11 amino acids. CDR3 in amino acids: CASSPQETQHF. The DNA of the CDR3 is TGTGCCAGCAGTCCCCAAGAGACCCAGCACTTC.

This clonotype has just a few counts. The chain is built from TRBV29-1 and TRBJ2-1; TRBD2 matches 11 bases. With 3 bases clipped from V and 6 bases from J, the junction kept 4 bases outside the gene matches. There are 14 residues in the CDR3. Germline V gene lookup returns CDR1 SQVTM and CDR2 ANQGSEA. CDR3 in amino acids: CSVDVAGGFNEQFF. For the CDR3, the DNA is TGCAGCGTTGATGTAGCGGGGGGGTTCAATGAGCAGTTCTTC.

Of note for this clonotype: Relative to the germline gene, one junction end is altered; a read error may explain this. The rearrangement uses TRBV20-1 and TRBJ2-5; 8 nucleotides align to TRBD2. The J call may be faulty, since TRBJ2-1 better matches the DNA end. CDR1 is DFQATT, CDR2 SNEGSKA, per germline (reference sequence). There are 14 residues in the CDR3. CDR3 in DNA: TGTAGTGCTAAGCCAGCGGGGGACTACAATGAGCAGTTCTTC. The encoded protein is CSAKPAGDYNEQFF.

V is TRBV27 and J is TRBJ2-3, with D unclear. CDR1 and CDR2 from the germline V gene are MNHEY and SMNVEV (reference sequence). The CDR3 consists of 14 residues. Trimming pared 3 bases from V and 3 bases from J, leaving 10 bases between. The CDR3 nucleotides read TGTGCCAGCAGTTTTGAGAGTCCGACAGATACGCAGTATTTT. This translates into CASSFESPTDTQYF.

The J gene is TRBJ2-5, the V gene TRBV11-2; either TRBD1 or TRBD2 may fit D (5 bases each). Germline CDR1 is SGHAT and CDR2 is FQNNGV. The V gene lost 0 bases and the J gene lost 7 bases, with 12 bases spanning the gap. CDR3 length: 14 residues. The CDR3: CASSLDLGGGTQYF. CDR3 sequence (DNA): TGTGCCAGCAGCTTAGATCTGGGTGGGGGGACCCAGTACTTC.

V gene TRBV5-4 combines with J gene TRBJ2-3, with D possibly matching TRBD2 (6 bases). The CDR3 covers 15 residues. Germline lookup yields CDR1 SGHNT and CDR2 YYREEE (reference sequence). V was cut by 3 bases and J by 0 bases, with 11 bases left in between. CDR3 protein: CASSSLASSTDTQYF. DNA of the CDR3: TGTGCCAGCAGCTCCCTAGCGTCAAGCACAGATACGCAGTATTTT.

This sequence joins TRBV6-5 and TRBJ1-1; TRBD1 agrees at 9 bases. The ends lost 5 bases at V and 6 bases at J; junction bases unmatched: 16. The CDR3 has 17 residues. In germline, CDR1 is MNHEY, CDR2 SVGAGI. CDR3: CASSSQPGQGSSAEAFF. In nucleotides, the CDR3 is TGTGCCAGCAGTAGCCAGCCGGGACAGGGCTCAAGCGCTGAAGCTTTCTTT.

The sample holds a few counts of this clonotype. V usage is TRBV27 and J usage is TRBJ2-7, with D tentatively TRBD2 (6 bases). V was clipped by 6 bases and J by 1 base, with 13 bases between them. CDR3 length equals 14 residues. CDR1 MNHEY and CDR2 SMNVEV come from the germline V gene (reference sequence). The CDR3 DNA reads TGTGCCAGCAGGCCGGGAGTCGGTTCCTACGAGCAGTACTTC. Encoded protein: CASRPGVGSYEQYF.

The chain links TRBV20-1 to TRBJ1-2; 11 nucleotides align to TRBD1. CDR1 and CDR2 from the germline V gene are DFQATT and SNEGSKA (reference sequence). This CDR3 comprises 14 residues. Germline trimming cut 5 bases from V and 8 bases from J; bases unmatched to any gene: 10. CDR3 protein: CSAGPGQGAPGYTF. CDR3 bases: TGCAGTGCTGGCCCCGGACAGGGGGCGCCGGGCTACACCTTC.

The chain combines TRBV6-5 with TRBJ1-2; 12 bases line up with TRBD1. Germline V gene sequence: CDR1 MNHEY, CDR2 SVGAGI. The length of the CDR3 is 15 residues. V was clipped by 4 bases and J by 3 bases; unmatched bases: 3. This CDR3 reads CASSSGTGGYYGYTF. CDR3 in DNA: TGTGCCAGCAGTTCCGGGACAGGGGGCTACTATGGCTACACCTTC.

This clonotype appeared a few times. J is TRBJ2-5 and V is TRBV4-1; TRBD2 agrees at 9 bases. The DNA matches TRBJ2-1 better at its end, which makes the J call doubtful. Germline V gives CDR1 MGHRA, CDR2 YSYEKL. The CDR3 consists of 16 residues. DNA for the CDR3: TGCGCCAGCAGCCAAGTGGTGAGAGCGGGGGGAGCAGAGCAGTTCTTC. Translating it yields CASSQVVRAGGAEQFF.

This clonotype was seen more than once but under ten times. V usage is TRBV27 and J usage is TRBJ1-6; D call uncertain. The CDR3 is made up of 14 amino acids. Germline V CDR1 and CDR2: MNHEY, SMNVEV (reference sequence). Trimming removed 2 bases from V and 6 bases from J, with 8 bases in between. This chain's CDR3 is CASSLRAPNSPLHF. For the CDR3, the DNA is TGTGCCAGCAGTTTAAGGGCCCCTAATTCACCCCTCCACTTT.

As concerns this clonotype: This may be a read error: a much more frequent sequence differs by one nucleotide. The DNA of the CDR3 is TGTGCCAGCAGCGCCGAGTTGAACACTGAAGCTTTCTTT. This translates into CASSAELNTEAFF. This chain connects TRBV9 to TRBJ1-1, with D unresolved. Deletions cut 3 bases from V and 0 bases from J, with 6 bases between. Per germline, CDR1 SGDLS and CDR2 YYNGEE. The CDR3 spans 13 residues.

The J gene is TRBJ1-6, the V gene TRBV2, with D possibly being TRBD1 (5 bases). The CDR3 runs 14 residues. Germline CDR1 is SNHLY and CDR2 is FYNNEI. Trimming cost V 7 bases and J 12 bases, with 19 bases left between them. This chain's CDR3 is CASMGVGAELPLHF. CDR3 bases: TGTGCCAGCATGGGAGTCGGGGCAGAGTTACCCCTCCACTTT.

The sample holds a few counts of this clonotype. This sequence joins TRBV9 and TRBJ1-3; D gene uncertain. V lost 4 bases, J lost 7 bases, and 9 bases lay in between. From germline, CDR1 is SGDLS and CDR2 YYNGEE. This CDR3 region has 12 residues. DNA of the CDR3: TGTGCCAGCAGCCCCGTTCGCAACACCATATATTTT. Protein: CASSPVRNTIYF.

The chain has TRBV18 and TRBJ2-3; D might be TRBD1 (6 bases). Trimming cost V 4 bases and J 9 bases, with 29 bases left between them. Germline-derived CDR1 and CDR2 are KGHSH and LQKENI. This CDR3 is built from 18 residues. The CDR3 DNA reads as TGTGCCAGCTCACAAATTCGGCAGGGGAGTCGTTCCACTGCGACGCAGTATTTT. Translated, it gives CASSQIRQGSRSTATQYF.

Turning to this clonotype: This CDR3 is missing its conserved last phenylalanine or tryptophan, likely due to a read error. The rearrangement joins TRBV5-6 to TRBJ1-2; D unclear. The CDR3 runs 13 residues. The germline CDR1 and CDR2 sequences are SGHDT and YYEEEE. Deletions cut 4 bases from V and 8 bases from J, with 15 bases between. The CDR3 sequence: CASSPGDRHGYTC. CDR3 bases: TGTGCCAGCAGCCCCGGAGACCGGCACGGCTACACCTGC.